This passage covers 30 T cell receptor beta chains from one sample sequenced in a study of T cell repertoires in cytomegalovirus infection. TCRdb called the reads again in MiXCR, with one record for every CDR3 protein. The data show around 450,000 distinct CDR3 sequences, with approximately 11% seen just once and roughly 10% held by the top ten. The source material was PBMCs. The receptors were sampled from a human donor in good health (CMV status not recorded). Some clones in this sample may be carry-over from other donors' samples.

This clonotype was counted between two and nine times. J is TRBJ2-7 and V is TRBV6-6; possible D gene TRBD2, 7 bases. Trimming left V 4 bases short and J 0 bases short, with 13 bases between. Germline-derived CDR1 and CDR2 are MNHNY and SVGAGI (reference sequence). This CDR3 spans 15 amino acids. This CDR3 reads CASSSARGPSYEQYF. DNA of the CDR3: TGTGCCAGCAGTTCGGCGCGGGGGCCCTCCTACGAGCAGTACTTC.

In this sample, this clonotype turned up many times. The chain joins TRBV3-1 to TRBJ1-2, with D uncertain. Trimming shortened V by 3 bases and J by 4 bases, and 15 bases separated the two germline ends. From germline, CDR1 is LGHDT and CDR2 YNNKEL (reference sequence). The CDR3 extends over 15 amino acids. CDR3: CASSHGPSRGYGYTF. The CDR3 DNA reads as TGTGCCAGCAGCCACGGGCCTAGTCGGGGCTATGGCTACACCTTC.

This clonotype was found many times. This chain's CDR3 is CASSTINRGETQYF. The CDR3 DNA reads TGTGCCAGCAGCACCATTAACAGGGGGGAGACCCAGTACTTC. The gene calls are TRBV7-2 and TRBJ2-5; 8 bases agree with TRBD1. The CDR3 runs 14 residues. Germline V gene lookup returns CDR1 SGHTA and CDR2 FQGNSA. V gave up 5 bases and J gave up 5 bases; unmatched junction bases: 7.

On this clonotype: At one end, the junction sequence differs from germline, possibly due to a read error. The V and J genes are TRBV13 and TRBJ2-1; TRBD2 matches 8 bases. CDR1 and CDR2 (germline): PRHDT, FYEKMQ (reference sequence). The CDR3 loop spans 15 amino acids. The CDR3 is CASNLRGGPYNEQFF. CDR3 bases: TGTGCCAGCAACTTACGGGGGGGACCCTACAATGAGCAGTTCTTC.

This clonotype has a handful of counts. The chain combines TRBV12-3 or TRBV12-4 with TRBJ1-6; maybe TRBD1 (5 bases). Trimming took 10 bases from V and 4 from J, leaving 11 bases between them. The CDR3 runs to 13 residues. The CDR3 is CATGTGYNSPLHF. The CDR3 nucleotides read TGTGCCACTGGGACGGGGTATAATTCACCCCTCCACTTT.

About this clonotype: It may be a read error: a sequence one base away is much more abundant. The chain carries TRBV24-1 and TRBJ2-1; TRBD1 matches at 8 bases. The CDR3 consists of 15 residues. Trimming cost V 4 bases and J 8 bases; bases outside gene matches: 9. Germline CDR1 is KGHDR and CDR2 is SFDVKD. CDR3 in amino acids: CATSDPGQGTDEQFF. CDR3 sequence (DNA): TGTGCCACCAGTGACCCCGGACAGGGCACGGATGAGCAGTTCTTC.

In this sample, this clonotype turned up many times. The chain employs TRBV15 and TRBJ1-2, with 7 bases identical to TRBD1. CDR3 length: 15 amino acids. Germline-derived CDR1 and CDR2 are LNHNV and YYDKDF (reference sequence). Trimming at V came to 1 base and at J to 7 bases, leaving 9 bases not matched to a gene. CDR3 DNA sequence: TGTGCCACCAGCAGAGGGAAGGGGGCCTTCAGTGGCTACACCTTC. Protein: CATSRGKGAFSGYTF.

The rearrangement links TRBV11-2 to TRBJ2-1, with unresolved D. V was shortened by 5 bases and J by 1 base, with 15 bases between the two germline ends. CDR3 length: 16 residues. CDR1 and CDR2 from the germline V gene are SGHAT and FQNNGV. CDR3 in DNA: TGTGCCAGCAGCCAGAGGCCCCTCCAATCCTACAATGAGCAGTTCTTC. This encodes CASSQRPLQSYNEQFF.

At least ten counts were recorded for this clonotype. The chain is built from TRBV5-1 and TRBJ2-7; TRBD2 aligns across 13 bases. V was pared by 3 bases and J by 4 bases, with 7 bases of the junction left unmatched. Germline loops: CDR1 SGHRS, CDR2 YFSETQ. The CDR3 sequence is 16 residues long. The CDR3 nucleotides read TGCGCCAGCAGCTACGGACTAGCGGGAGCGTCGTACGAGCAGTACTTC. Translation: CASSYGLAGASYEQYF.

As concerns this clonotype: This may stem from a read error, because a much larger clone lies one nucleotide away. The gene calls are TRBV12-3 or TRBV12-4 and TRBJ2-2; TRBD1 matches 8 bases. The CDR3 contains 16 residues. The CDR3 bases are TGTGCCAGCAGTTCCGTGGACAGGGTGGTCACCGAGGAGCTGTTTTTT. Amino acids: CASSSVDRVVTEELFF.

The sample holds many counts of this clonotype. V usage is TRBV19 and J usage is TRBJ2-1; weak D call: TRBD2 (5 bases). The ends were cut back, 0 bases at V and 10 bases at J, with 10 bases in the middle. Germline V CDR1 and CDR2: LNHDA, SQIVND (reference sequence). There are 13 residues in the CDR3. For the CDR3, the DNA is TGTGCCAGTAGTATAGACCCGGGATCCGAGCAGTTCTTC. Protein product: CASSIDPGSEQFF. Supplemented by reference TRBV19 and TRBJ2-1, the full variable domain reads DGGITQSPKYLFRKEGQNVTLSCEQNLNHDAMYWYRQDPGQGLRLIYYSQIVNDFQKGDIAEGYSVSREKKESFPLTVTSAQKNPTAFYLCASSIDPGSEQFFGPGTRLTVL.

This clonotype was counted at least ten times. In nucleotides, the CDR3 is TGTGCCAGCAGTTTCTGGGGGGAATACATGAACACTGAAGCTTTCTTT. Its translation is CASSFWGEYMNTEAFF. V is TRBV28 and J is TRBJ1-1; possibly TRBD1 for D (5 bases). The CDR3 runs to 16 residues. V lost 3 bases and J lost 0, with 14 bases in between. The germline V gene encodes CDR1 MDHEN and CDR2 SYDVKM.

At least ten counts were recorded for this clonotype. One end of the junction is discordant with germline, which a read error may explain. The V call is TRBV2, the J call TRBJ2-6; no reliable D call. The germline CDR1 and CDR2 sequences are SNHLY and FYNNEI. The CDR3 has 14 amino acids. The CDR3 nucleotides are TGTGCCAGCATTGAAGTCTCTGGGGCCAACGTCCTGACTTTC. Its translation is CASIEVSGANVLTF.

This clonotype was picked up many times. This chain uses TRBV7-2 with TRBJ1-2, with D perhaps matching TRBD1 (5 bases). This CDR3 region has 14 residues. V shed 1 base and J shed 7 bases, with 13 bases lying between them. In germline, CDR1 is SGHTA, CDR2 FQGNSA. CDR3 DNA: TGTGCCAGCAGCTTAGGCGGGAGGGGAGCTGGCTACACCTTC. It yields the protein CASSLGGRGAGYTF. Using reference TRBV7-2 and TRBJ1-2 for the parts outside the CDR3, the full variable domain is GAGVSQSPSNKVTEKGKDVELRCDPISGHTALYWYRQSLGQGLEFLIYFQGNSAPDKSGLPSDRFSAERTGGSVSTLTIQRTQQEDSAVYLCASSLGGRGAGYTFGSGTRLTVV.

As concerns this clonotype: This sequence may be a read error, since a much larger clone differs from it by one base. The chain carries TRBV29-1 and TRBJ2-5; D is unclear. V was clipped by 3 bases and J by 5 bases, with 13 bases between them. The CDR3 covers 13 residues. CDR1 SQVTM and CDR2 ANQGSEA come from the germline V gene. CDR3 DNA: TGCAGCGTTGAGCTTTTGCGCATGGAGACCCAGTACTTC. Amino acids: CSVELLRMETQYF.

This clonotype was counted ten times or more. V usage is TRBV11-2 and J usage is TRBJ1-1; D ambiguous. V lost 5 bases and J 2 bases, leaving 3 bases between the germline ends. The CDR3 totals 11 residues. The germline V gene encodes CDR1 SGHAT and CDR2 FQNNGV. The CDR3 loop reads CASSENTEAFF. CDR3 in DNA: TGTGCCAGCAGCGAAAACACTGAAGCTTTCTTT. The full variable domain, with the rest looked up from reference TRBV11-2 and TRBJ1-1, is EAGVAQSPRYKIIEKRQSVAFWCNPISGHATLYWYQQILGQGPKLLIQFQNNGVVDDSQLPKDRFSAERLKGVDSTLKIQPAKLEDSAVYLCASSENTEAFFGQGTRLTVV.

This clonotype showed up many times. V usage is TRBV5-1 and J usage is TRBJ2-1; 7 bases are a match to TRBD1. CDR1 is SGHRS, CDR2 YFSETQ, per germline. Germline trimming cut 5 bases from V and 4 bases from J; bases unmatched to any gene: 6. This CDR3 spans 14 amino acids. CDR3 in amino acids: CASSSTDRYNEQFF. CDR3 sequence (DNA): TGCGCCAGCAGTTCCACGGACAGGTACAATGAGCAGTTCTTC.

This clonotype was detected a few times. The rearrangement uses TRBV20-1 and TRBJ1-2; D not certain. CDR1 and CDR2 (germline): DFQATT, SNEGSKA (reference sequence). CDR3 length: 15 amino acids. Trimming took 0 bases from V and 4 from J, leaving 15 bases between them. The CDR3 reads CSARDPMGISYGYTF. Here the CDR3 DNA reads TGCAGTGCTAGAGACCCCATGGGTATCTCCTATGGCTACACCTTC.

The J gene is TRBJ1-5, the V gene TRBV27, with TRBD1 matching 8 bases. Germline CDR1 and CDR2: MNHEY and SMNVEV (reference sequence). V trimming: 6 bases; J trimming: 7 bases; junction bases outside the gene matches: 5. The CDR3 is made up of 13 amino acids. Here the CDR3 reads CASRQGVYQPQHF. In nucleotides, the CDR3 is TGTGCCAGCAGACAGGGGGTGTACCAGCCCCAGCATTTT.

This clonotype was detected ten times or more. Just one base apart from a much larger clone, this may be a read error. J is TRBJ2-2 and V is TRBV6-5; D gene unclear. Per the germline V gene, CDR1 is MNHEY and CDR2 is SVGAGI. This CDR3 region has 12 residues. Trimming took 0 bases from V and 7 from J, leaving 3 bases between them. The CDR3 DNA reads as TGTGCCAGCAGTTACTCGGGCGGGGAGCTGTTTTTT. It is translated as CASSYSGGELFF.

The V gene is TRBV19, the J gene TRBJ2-3; no clear D gene. This CDR3 is 14 amino acids long. In germline, CDR1 is LNHDA, CDR2 SQIVND (reference sequence). Deletions cut 6 bases from V and 1 base from J, with 11 bases between. This CDR3 reads CASSSLSGTDTQYF. The DNA of the CDR3 is TGTGCCAGTAGCTCCTTGTCTGGCACAGATACGCAGTATTTT.

This clonotype was detected a few times. The gene calls are TRBV5-5 and TRBJ1-2; D is unclear. From germline, CDR1 is SGHKS and CDR2 YYEKEE (reference sequence). The germline V and J ends were trimmed by 1 base and 6 bases, with 16 bases remaining between them. The CDR3 sequence is 15 residues long. CDR3 bases: TGTGCCAGCAGCTTGAGCTGGCCGCGGTGGGATGGCTACACCTTC. Translation gives CASSLSWPRWDGYTF.

In its sample, this clonotype was seen a few times. The CDR3 region is CASSFGAGNGDEQFF. The CDR3 DNA follows: TGTGCCAGCAGTTTCGGTGCCGGGAATGGGGATGAGCAGTTCTTC. The chain carries TRBV12-3 or TRBV12-4 and TRBJ2-1; D is possibly TRBD2 (5 bases). Trimming removed 3 bases from V and 8 bases from J, with 17 bases in between. The CDR3 covers 15 residues.

In its sample, this clonotype was seen many times. This chain links TRBV19 with TRBJ2-7; maybe TRBD1 (6 bases). This CDR3 spans 12 amino acids. Trimming took off 9 bases at V and 6 bases at J, with 15 bases between the two ends. Germline CDR1 and CDR2: LNHDA and SQIVND (reference sequence). For the CDR3, the DNA is TGTGCCAGCAGGGGAGAGGTAGGCGAGCAGTACTTC. It yields the protein CASRGEVGEQYF.

In the case of this clonotype: A much bigger clone sits one base away, suggesting this may be a read error. V usage is TRBV14 and J usage is TRBJ1-1; the match to TRBD1 covers 7 bases. Germline values: CDR1 SGHDN, CDR2 FVKESK. CDR3 size: 16 residues. For the CDR3, the DNA is TGTGTCAGCAGCCAACAATATTCAGAGGGGGCTACTGAAGCTTTCTTT. It is translated as CVSSQQYSEGATEAFF.

This clonotype was observed a few times. The J gene is TRBJ2-1, the V gene TRBV3-1, with D possibly called TRBD1 or TRBD2 (6 bases each). CDR1 is LGHDT and CDR2 is YNNKEL in the germline V gene (reference sequence). This CDR3 has 18 amino acids. Trimming took off 1 base at V and 4 bases at J, with 20 bases between the two ends. The CDR3 nucleotides read TGTGCCAGCAGCCAAGTAACAGGCGGGACACAAAATTACAATGAGCAGTTCTTC. This gives the protein CASSQVTGGTQNYNEQFF.

In its sample, this clonotype was seen many times. V and J are TRBV2 and TRBJ2-2; D is possibly TRBD1 (6 bases). Trimming cost V 4 bases and J 2 bases, with 11 bases left between them. Germline-derived CDR1 and CDR2 are SNHLY and FYNNEI. The CDR3 length is 15 residues. The CDR3: CASSGTVANTGELFF. In DNA, the CDR3 is TGTGCCAGCAGTGGGACAGTAGCAAACACCGGGGAGCTGTTTTTT.

This clonotype was seen a few times. This sequence joins TRBV10-3 and TRBJ1-2; unclear D gene. The germline V gene encodes CDR1 ENHRY and CDR2 SYGVKD. Trimming pared 4 bases from V and 8 bases from J, leaving 8 bases between. The CDR3 spans 11 residues. The CDR3: CAISVGEGYTF. The CDR3 DNA sequence: TGTGCCATCAGTGTAGGTGAGGGCTACACCTTC.

Here the CDR3 DNA reads TGTGCCAGCAGCGTAGGAGCAGGGTTCGTGGATGAGCAGTTCTTC. Its translation is CASSVGAGFVDEQFF. The V and J genes are TRBV9 and TRBJ2-1, with D possibly being TRBD1 (5 bases). Deletions cut 0 bases from V and 8 bases from J, with 15 bases between. This CDR3 spans 15 amino acids. CDR1 is SGDLS and CDR2 is YYNGEE in the germline V gene.

Many counts were recorded for this clonotype. The CDR3: CASSLTSGLPTGELFF. For the CDR3, the DNA is TGTGCCAGCAGCCTAACGTCGGGACTCCCCACCGGGGAGCTGTTTTTT. The chain combines TRBV14 with TRBJ2-2, with TRBD2 as a possible D gene (6 bases). Per germline, CDR1 SGHDN and CDR2 FVKESK. V lost 4 bases, J lost 4 bases, and 16 bases lay in between. There are 16 residues in the CDR3.